The 25 T cell receptor beta chains presented below share a single source sample, sequenced in a study of cytomegalovirus exposure and HLA in healthy donors (dated by TCRdb to 2015 to 2018). The method behind the library was the immunoSEQ multiplex PCR assay. Imported from immuneACCESS, the table was reduced by TCRdb to in-frame sequences with V and J called. These copies leave out some clones; in studies compared against another copy, an unresolved V gene accounts for under half, and the cause of the remainder is not known. This sample holds some 120,000 clones; about 87% were observed only once. About 1.9% of the sample is held by the ten biggest clonotypes. Sequenced: PBMCs. The receptor source for this set is a woman between 18 and 29 years old in good health and CMV-seronegative.

This sequence joins TRBV6-5 and TRBJ1-5, with TRBD1 matching 8 bases. Germline loops: CDR1 MNHEY, CDR2 SVGAGI. J gave up 1 base and V 6 bases, and 5 bases lay outside the gene matches. The CDR3 contains 15 residues. The CDR3 is CASRVTGASNQPQHF. CDR3 sequence (DNA): TGTGCCAGCAGAGTGACAGGGGCGAGCAATCAGCCCCAGCATTTT.

V usage is TRBV6-5 and J usage is TRBJ1-6; D is undetermined. Between the trimmed V and J ends, which lost 7 bases and 8 bases, there was a span of 9 bases. The CDR3 is made up of 12 amino acids. The germline V gene encodes CDR1 MNHEY and CDR2 SVGAGI. CDR3 residues: CASTRGDSPLHF. The CDR3 coding sequence is TGTGCCAGCACACGGGGAGATTCACCCCTCCACTTT.

This sequence joins TRBV6-5 and TRBJ2-2; 8 bases are a match to TRBD2. The CDR3 runs 16 residues. CDR1 is MNHEY, CDR2 SVGAGI, per germline. The V segment lost 2 bases and the J segment 5 bases; nucleotides outside the gene matches: 7. The CDR3 here is CASSYPGGGRTGELFF. CDR3 sequence (DNA): TGTGCCAGCAGTTACCCGGGGGGCGGGAGGACCGGGGAGCTGTTTTTT.

J is TRBJ2-1 and V is TRBV7-9, with TRBD1 matching 11 bases. CDR3 length: 15 residues. CDR1 and CDR2 from the germline V gene are SEHNR and FQNEAQ (reference sequence). Trimming cost V 4 bases and J 2 bases; bases outside gene matches: 1. CDR3: CASSSDRGPYNEQFF. DNA of the CDR3: TGTGCCAGCAGCTCGGACAGGGGGCCCTACAATGAGCAGTTCTTC. Complete variable domain (other parts from reference TRBV7-9 and TRBJ2-1): DTGVSQNPRHKITKRGQNVTFRCDPISEHNRLYWYRQTLGQGPEFLTYFQNEAQLEKSRLLSDRFSAERPKGSFSTLEIQRTEQGDSAMYLCASSSDRGPYNEQFFGPGTRLTVL.

As for this clone: This specimen includes other DNA sequences encoding the same CDR3. The rearrangement joins TRBV6-5 to TRBJ2-5; D is ambiguous. This CDR3 region has 13 residues. Trimming left V 0 bases short and J 2 bases short, with 4 bases between. The germline gives CDR1 MNHEY, CDR2 SVGAGI. Written as DNA, the CDR3 is TGTGCCAGCAGTTACTCCTTGCAAGAGACCCAGTACTTC. Translating gives CASSYSLQETQYF.

Here the CDR3 reads CAWSVGVRGGWSNQPQHF. Here the CDR3 DNA reads TGTGCCTGGAGTGTAGGAGTTAGGGGTGGATGGAGCAATCAGCCCCAGCATTTT. The V and J genes are TRBV30 and TRBJ1-5; weak D call: TRBD1 (5 bases). The CDR3 runs to 18 residues. V was pared by 0 bases and J by 1 base, with 19 bases between. CDR1 and CDR2 (germline): GTSNPN, SVGIG (reference sequence).

This rearrangement joins TRBV5-4 to TRBJ2-3; 8 nucleotides agree with TRBD1. This CDR3 has 16 residues. V lost 5 bases to trimming and J lost 3 bases; unmatched junction nucleotides: 11. CDR1 and CDR2 from the germline V gene are SGHNT and YYREEE (reference sequence). This chain's CDR3 is CASSYWPGQATDTQYF. CDR3 DNA: TGTGCCAGCAGTTACTGGCCGGGACAGGCGACAGATACGCAGTATTTT. Based on the CDR3 plus reference TRBV5-4 and TRBJ2-3, the full variable domain is ETGVTQSPTHLIKTRGQQVTLRCSSQSGHNTVSWYQQALGQGPQFIFQYYREEENGRGNFPPRFSGLQFPNYSSELNVNALELDDSALYLCASSYWPGQATDTQYFGPGTRLTVL.

CDR3 sequence (DNA): TGTGCCAGCAGTTACAGGGGCGGCACAGATACGCAGTATTTT. This codes for CASSYRGGTDTQYF. The V and J genes are TRBV2 and TRBJ2-3; 7 nucleotides line up with TRBD1. After removal of 5 bases from V and 1 base from J, the junction contained 3 bases not matched to a gene. Germline CDR1 reads SNHLY; CDR2 reads FYNNEI. This CDR3 region has 14 residues.

This chain joins TRBV28 and TRBJ2-3; 8 positions agree with TRBD1. The CDR3 sequence is 15 residues long. Trimming at V came to 3 bases and at J to 0 bases, leaving 2 bases not matched to a gene. The germline V gene encodes CDR1 MDHEN and CDR2 SYDVKM. CDR3 DNA sequence: TGTGCCAGCAGTTTGACAGGGGCCAGCACAGATACGCAGTATTTT. Amino acid sequence: CASSLTGASTDTQYF.

This chain uses TRBV4-1 with TRBJ2-2; TRBD2 matches at 8 bases. V lost 4 bases, J lost 1 base, and 2 bases stayed unmatched. The CDR3 has 15 residues. CDR1 and CDR2 (germline): MGHRA, YSYEKL. In DNA form, the CDR3 reads TGCGCCAGCAGCCGGGCGGGAGGGAACACCGGGGAGCTGTTTTTT. Translated, it gives CASSRAGGNTGELFF.

The V call is TRBV5-1, the J call TRBJ2-3; 7 bases agree with TRBD2. The germline CDR1 and CDR2 sequences are SGHRS and YFSETQ. Trimming cost V 0 bases and J 0 bases; bases outside gene matches: 4. This CDR3 has 16 residues. CDR3 sequence: CASSLEGRASTDTQYF. The CDR3 DNA reads as TGCGCCAGCAGCTTGGAAGGGAGGGCTAGCACAGATACGCAGTATTTT.

This clone came up a few times. J is TRBJ2-6 and V is TRBV19; a weak D match, TRBD2 (5 bases). Germline CDR1 is LNHDA and CDR2 is SQIVND (reference sequence). V lost 5 bases and J lost 2, with 10 bases in between. The CDR3 consists of 15 residues. The CDR3 region is CASSLLVAGANVLTF. The CDR3 DNA follows: TGTGCCAGTAGTCTACTAGTGGCTGGGGCCAACGTCCTGACTTTC.

The rearrangement joins TRBV5-1 to TRBJ2-5; 8 bases are shared with TRBD1. The CDR3 extends over 15 amino acids. In germline, CDR1 is SGHRS, CDR2 YFSETQ. V dropped 4 bases and J dropped 1; count of bases not matched to a gene: 6. DNA of the CDR3: TGCGCCAGCAGCCCATGGACAGGGCCCCAAGAGACCCAGTACTTC. As protein: CASSPWTGPQETQYF. The full variable domain, with the rest looked up from reference TRBV5-1 and TRBJ2-5, is KAGVTQTPRYLIKTRGQQVTLSCSPISGHRSVSWYQQTPGQGLQFLFEYFSETQRNKGNFPGRFSGRQFSNSRSEMNVSTLELGDSALYLCASSPWTGPQETQYFGPGTRLLVL.

This clone was picked up one time. The rearrangement joins TRBV7-2 to TRBJ1-1, with 7 bases aligning to TRBD1. V gave up 1 base and J gave up 4 bases; unmatched junction bases: 18. This CDR3 is built from 19 residues. Germline CDR1 is SGHTA and CDR2 is FQGNSA. The CDR3 protein is CASSLGYRDRETMSTEAFF. In DNA, the CDR3 is TGTGCCAGCAGCTTAGGGTACCGAGACAGGGAGACGATGAGCACTGAAGCTTTCTTT.

The rearrangement joins TRBV2 to TRBJ2-5; 11 nucleotides line up with TRBD2. CDR1 and CDR2 from the germline V gene are SNHLY and FYNNEI. J gave up 5 bases and V 2 bases, and 10 bases lay outside the gene matches. This CDR3 comprises 17 residues. In DNA form, the CDR3 reads TGTGCCAGCAGTGAACTTGCTAGCGGGGGGACTCGGGAGACCCAGTACTTC. It specifies CASSELASGGTRETQYF.

The V gene is TRBV9, the J gene TRBJ1-3; TRBD1 agrees at 7 bases. Germline V gene sequence: CDR1 SGDLS, CDR2 YYNGEE. The V segment lost 1 base and the J segment 0 bases; nucleotides outside the gene matches: 7. The CDR3 has 17 residues. CDR3 sequence (DNA): TGTGCCAGCAGCGTAACGAGCGACAGGGCCTCTGGAAACACCATATATTTT. Amino acids: CASSVTSDRASGNTIYF.

The chain links TRBV30 to TRBJ2-7; TRBD2 matches at 8 bases. Germline CDR1 is GTSNPN and CDR2 is SVGIG (reference sequence). With V trimmed by 3 bases and J by 3 bases, 4 bases remained unmatched. This CDR3 region has 13 residues. CDR3 loop: CAWSQAGDYEQYF. In DNA form, the CDR3 reads TGTGCCTGGAGCCAAGCGGGAGACTACGAGCAGTACTTC.

The V call is TRBV5-6, the J call TRBJ2-5; 7 bases map to TRBD2. Looked up from germline, CDR1 is SGHDT and CDR2 is YYEEEE. The CDR3 covers 15 residues. With 2 bases clipped from V and 4 bases from J, the junction kept 8 bases outside the gene matches. The CDR3 loop reads CASSFGEGTGETQYF. The CDR3, as DNA: TGTGCCAGCAGCTTTGGGGAGGGTACGGGAGAGACCCAGTACTTC.

The chain carries TRBV14 and TRBJ1-6, with unresolved D. CDR1 and CDR2 from the germline V gene are SGHDN and FVKESK. V was clipped by 4 bases and J by 9 bases, with 13 bases between them. This CDR3 is built from 14 residues. This CDR3 is CASSREAVGSPLHF. The CDR3 nucleotides read TGTGCCAGCAGCCGGGAAGCGGTTGGTTCACCCCTCCACTTT.

The CDR3 DNA sequence: TGTGCCAGCAGCTTATTCTCTGTGGGGGGAGAGACCCAGTACTTC. Its translation: CASSLFSVGGETQYF. V gene TRBV7-2 combines with J gene TRBJ2-5; a possible D gene is TRBD2 (6 bases). This CDR3 has 15 residues. Deletions cut 2 bases from V and 4 bases from J, with 14 bases between. CDR1 SGHTA and CDR2 FQGNSA come from the germline V gene.

V is TRBV27 and J is TRBJ2-3; D gene unclear. Germline CDR1 MNHEY, CDR2 SMNVEV (reference sequence). Trimming removed 7 bases at V and 0 bases at J, with 11 bases between. The CDR3 is made up of 14 amino acids. DNA for the CDR3: TGTGCCAGCACTCCGGGTTTCAGCACAGATACGCAGTATTTT. Translation: CASTPGFSTDTQYF.

This chain links TRBV18 with TRBJ2-3; TRBD2 is a possible D gene (6 bases). Deletions cut 0 bases from V and 2 bases from J, with 18 bases between. The CDR3 consists of 18 residues. Germline values: CDR1 KGHSH, CDR2 LQKENI. The CDR3 sequence is CASSPPLAGSGFTDTQYF. CDR3 sequence (DNA): TGTGCCAGCTCACCACCGTTAGCCGGGAGTGGGTTCACAGATACGCAGTATTTT.

CDR3 DNA: TGTGCCAGCAGCTTGTTAACTAGCGGGAACACCGGGGAGCTGTTTTTT. This translates into CASSLLTSGNTGELFF. The chain combines TRBV5-6 with TRBJ2-2, with 8 bases identical to TRBD2. Losses at the gene ends were 1 base for V and 1 base for J; bases not matched to a gene: 3. The CDR3 loop spans 16 amino acids. The germline V gene has CDR1 SGHDT and CDR2 YYEEEE.

CDR3 sequence reads: CASISTSGSLNEQFF. The CDR3 DNA reads as TGTGCCAGCATCTCCACTAGCGGGAGTTTGAATGAGCAGTTCTTC. The gene calls are TRBV19 and TRBJ2-1; TRBD2 matches 11 bases. CDR3 length equals 15 residues. Germline loops: CDR1 LNHDA, CDR2 SQIVND (reference sequence). V gave up 9 bases and J gave up 7 bases; unmatched junction bases: 11.

This clone has just one count. This chain joins TRBV14 and TRBJ2-3, with 13 bases lining up with TRBD2. V lost 1 base and J lost 9; bases outside the gene matches: 4. Germline-derived CDR1 and CDR2 are SGHDN and FVKESK. The CDR3 runs 15 residues. The CDR3 spells CASSQGTSGGTTQYF. CDR3 in DNA: TGTGCCAGCAGCCAAGGGACTAGCGGGGGTACGACGCAGTATTTT.